This paragraph reports one TCR beta chain. Its antigen is unidentified. This specimen belongs to a study of Graves' ophthalmopathy and Graves' hyperthyroidism. Trimming removed 3 bases from V and 10 bases from J; junction bases left unmatched: 12. This CDR3 region has 15 residues. Germline CDR1 SQVTM, CDR2 ANQGSEA. Findings and caveats of the study: The model reached around 64% sensitivity and approximately 72% specificity for predicting ophthalmopathy progression. Blood also contained most of the expanded thyroid clonotypes above 0.001 frequency.

It was on clinical symptoms, serum thyroxine, TRAb, thyroid ultrasound and orbital computed tomography that diagnosis relied. RNA transcripts served as template for amplifying TCR beta CDR3 sequences. A first-round RT-PCR used HTBI primers, followed by a second-round multiplex PCR. TCRdb processed the multiplex PCR reads anew with MiXCR; each CDR3 protein has one entry. The table lists hundreds of thousands of distinct CDR3 sequences, about 40% of them singletons. The receptor's source is an adult man with Graves' ophthalmopathy. The sample taken for sequencing was peripheral blood. The chain has TRBV29-1 and TRBJ2-6; TRBD2 agrees at 7 bases. CDR3 bases: TGCAGCGTTGATGCAACGGGAACGGGGGGAAACGTCCTGACTTTC. Amino acids: CSVDATGTGGNVLTF.